This T cell receptor (beta chain) originates from a study of CD4 T cells in relation to SARS-CoV-2 and coronaviruses. Study observations and caveats: According to naive versus memory sequencing, detected responses are memory recall, not newly primed. Pre-pandemic and post-infection samples never came from the same donor.

This clone was found a few times. Its antigen is unidentified. The assay was immunoSEQ multiplex PCR, and TCRdb's table has in-frame clones only and misses some. The repertoire holds approximately 59,000 clones, with approximately 87% as singletons. Unexposed donor CD4+ T cells date from about 2010-2018, before the COVID-19 pandemic. The TCR was taken from a human donor in good health. The sample comprised memory CD4+ T cells from PBMCs.

Here the CDR3 DNA reads TGTGCCAGCAGTATGGGGATGGGCAATCAGCCCCAGCATTTT. This codes for CASSMGMGNQPQHF. V gene TRBV28 combines with J gene TRBJ1-5; D unclear. The V end was cut by 5 bases, the J end by 2 bases, with 10 bases between. CDR1 is MDHEN and CDR2 is SYDVKM in the germline V gene. This CDR3 is built from 14 residues.